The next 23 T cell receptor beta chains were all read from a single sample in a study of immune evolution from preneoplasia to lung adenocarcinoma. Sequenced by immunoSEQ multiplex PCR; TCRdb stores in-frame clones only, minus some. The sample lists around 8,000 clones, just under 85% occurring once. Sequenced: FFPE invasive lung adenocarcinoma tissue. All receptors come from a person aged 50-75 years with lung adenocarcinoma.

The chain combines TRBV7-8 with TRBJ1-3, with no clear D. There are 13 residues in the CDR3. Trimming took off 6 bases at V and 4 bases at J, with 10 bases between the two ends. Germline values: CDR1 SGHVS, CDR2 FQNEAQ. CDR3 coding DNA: TGTGCCAGCAGGGCCTCGATAGGAAACACCATATATTTT. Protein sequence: CASRASIGNTIYF.

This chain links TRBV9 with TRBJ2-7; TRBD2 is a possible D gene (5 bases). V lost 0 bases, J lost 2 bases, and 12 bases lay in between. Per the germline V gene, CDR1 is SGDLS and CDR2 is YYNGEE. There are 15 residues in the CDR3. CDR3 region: CASSVVAGPTYEQYF. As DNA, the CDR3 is TGTGCCAGCAGCGTAGTGGCGGGCCCGACCTACGAGCAGTACTTC.

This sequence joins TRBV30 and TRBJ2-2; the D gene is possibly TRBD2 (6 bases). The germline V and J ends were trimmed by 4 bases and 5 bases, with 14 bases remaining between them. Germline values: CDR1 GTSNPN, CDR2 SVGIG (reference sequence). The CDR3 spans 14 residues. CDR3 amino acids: CAWMVGLSTGELFF. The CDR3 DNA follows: TGTGCCTGGATGGTGGGACTTAGTACCGGGGAGCTGTTTTTT. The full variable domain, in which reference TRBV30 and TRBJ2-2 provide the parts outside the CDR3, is SQTIHQWPATLVQPVGSPLSLECTVEGTSNPNLYWYRQAAGRGLQLLFYSVGIGQISSEVPQNLSASRPQDRQFILSSKKLLLSDSGFYLCAWMVGLSTGELFFGEGSRLTVL.

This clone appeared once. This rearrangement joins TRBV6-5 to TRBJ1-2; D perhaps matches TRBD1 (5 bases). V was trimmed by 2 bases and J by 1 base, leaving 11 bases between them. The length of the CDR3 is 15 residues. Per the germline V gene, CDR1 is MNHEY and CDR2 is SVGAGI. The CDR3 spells CASSYRRAGNYGYTF. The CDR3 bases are TGTGCCAGCAGTTACCGCAGGGCCGGTAACTATGGCTACACCTTC.

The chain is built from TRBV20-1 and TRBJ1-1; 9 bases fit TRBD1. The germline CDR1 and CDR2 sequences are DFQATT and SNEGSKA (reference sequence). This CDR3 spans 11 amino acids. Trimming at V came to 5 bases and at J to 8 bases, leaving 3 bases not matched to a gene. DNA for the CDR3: TGCAGTGCTGGGGACAGGGACGAAGCTTTCTTT. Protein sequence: CSAGDRDEAFF.

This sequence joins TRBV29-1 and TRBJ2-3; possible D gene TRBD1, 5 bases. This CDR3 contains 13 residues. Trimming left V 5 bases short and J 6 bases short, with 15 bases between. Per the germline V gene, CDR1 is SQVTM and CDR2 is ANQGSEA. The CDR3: CSVRPAGLDTQYF. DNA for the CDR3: TGCAGCGTTAGGCCGGCAGGGTTGGATACGCAGTATTTT.

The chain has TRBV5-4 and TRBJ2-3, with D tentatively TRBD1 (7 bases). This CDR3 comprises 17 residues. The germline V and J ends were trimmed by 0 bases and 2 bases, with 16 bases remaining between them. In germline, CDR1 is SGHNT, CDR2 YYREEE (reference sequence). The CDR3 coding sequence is TGTGCCAGCAGCTTGGGGGGGGAGACAGGGAACACAGATACGCAGTATTTT. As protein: CASSLGGETGNTDTQYF.

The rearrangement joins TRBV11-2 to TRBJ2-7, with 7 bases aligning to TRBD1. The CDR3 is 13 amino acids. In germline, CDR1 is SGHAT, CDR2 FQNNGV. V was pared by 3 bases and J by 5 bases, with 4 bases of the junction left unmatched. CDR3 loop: CASSLAGTDEQYF. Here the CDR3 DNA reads TGTGCCAGCAGCTTGGCCGGGACAGACGAGCAGTACTTC.

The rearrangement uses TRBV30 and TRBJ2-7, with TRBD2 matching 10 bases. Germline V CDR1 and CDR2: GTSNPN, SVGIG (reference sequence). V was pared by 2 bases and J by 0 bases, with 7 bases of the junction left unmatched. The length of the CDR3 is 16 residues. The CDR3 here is CAWSSPGTSVSYEQYF. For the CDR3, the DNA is TGTGCCTGGAGTTCCCCCGGGACTAGCGTCTCCTACGAGCAGTACTTC.

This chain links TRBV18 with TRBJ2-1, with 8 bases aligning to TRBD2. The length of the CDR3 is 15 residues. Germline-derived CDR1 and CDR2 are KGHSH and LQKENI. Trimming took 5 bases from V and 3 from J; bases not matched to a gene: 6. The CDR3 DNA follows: TGTGCCAGCTCAGGTCGGGAGGGAATCTACAATGAGCAGTTCTTC. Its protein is CASSGREGIYNEQFF.

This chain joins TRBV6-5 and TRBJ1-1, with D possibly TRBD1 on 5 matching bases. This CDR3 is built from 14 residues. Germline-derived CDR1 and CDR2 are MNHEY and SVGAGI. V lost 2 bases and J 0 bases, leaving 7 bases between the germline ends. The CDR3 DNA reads TGTGCCAGCAGTTACGAGGGGATGAACACTGAAGCTTTCTTT. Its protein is CASSYEGMNTEAFF.

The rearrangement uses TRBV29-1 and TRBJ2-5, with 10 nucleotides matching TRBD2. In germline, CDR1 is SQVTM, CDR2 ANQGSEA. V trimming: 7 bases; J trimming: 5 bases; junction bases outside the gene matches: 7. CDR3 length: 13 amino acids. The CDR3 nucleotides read TGCAGCGGAAAGCGGGAGGGCCGGGAGACCCAGTACTTC. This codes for CSGKREGRETQYF.

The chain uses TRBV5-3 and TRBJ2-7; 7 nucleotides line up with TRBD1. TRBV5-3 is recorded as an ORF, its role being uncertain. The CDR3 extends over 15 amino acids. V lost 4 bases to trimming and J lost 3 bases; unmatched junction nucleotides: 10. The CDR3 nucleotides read TGTGCCAGAAGCGCAAACCGGGACAGATACTACGAGCAGTACTTC. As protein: CARSANRDRYYEQYF.

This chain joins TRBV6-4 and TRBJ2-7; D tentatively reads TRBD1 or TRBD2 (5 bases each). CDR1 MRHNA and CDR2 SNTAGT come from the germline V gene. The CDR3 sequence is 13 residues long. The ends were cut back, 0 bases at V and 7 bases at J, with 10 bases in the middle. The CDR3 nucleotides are TGTGCCAGCAGTGACTCCCCCGAGGGGGAGCAGTACTTC. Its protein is CASSDSPEGEQYF.

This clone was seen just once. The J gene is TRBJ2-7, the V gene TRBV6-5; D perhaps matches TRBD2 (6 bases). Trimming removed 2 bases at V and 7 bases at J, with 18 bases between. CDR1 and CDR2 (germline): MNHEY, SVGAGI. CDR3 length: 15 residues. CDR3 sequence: CASSYSRETPWEQYF. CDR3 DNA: TGTGCCAGCAGTTACAGTCGGGAGACTCCGTGGGAGCAGTACTTC.

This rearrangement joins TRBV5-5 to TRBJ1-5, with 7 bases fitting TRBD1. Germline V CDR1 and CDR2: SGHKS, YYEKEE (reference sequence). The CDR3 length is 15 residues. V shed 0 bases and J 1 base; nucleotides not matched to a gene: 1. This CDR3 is CASSLVGGSNQPQHF. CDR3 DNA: TGTGCCAGCAGCTTGGTAGGGGGCAGCAATCAGCCCCAGCATTTT.

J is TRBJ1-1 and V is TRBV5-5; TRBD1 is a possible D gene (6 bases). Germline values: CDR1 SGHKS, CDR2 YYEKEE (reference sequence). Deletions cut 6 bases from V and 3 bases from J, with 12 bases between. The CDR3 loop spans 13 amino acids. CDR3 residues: CASMLGGHTEAFF. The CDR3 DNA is TGTGCCAGCATGTTAGGGGGGCACACTGAAGCTTTCTTT. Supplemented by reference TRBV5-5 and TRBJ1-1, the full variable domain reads DAGVTQSPTHLIKTRGQQVTLRCSPISGHKSVSWYQQVLGQGPQFIFQYYEKEERGRGNFPDRFSARQFPNYSSELNVNALLLGDSALYLCASMLGGHTEAFFGQGTRLTVV.

Written as DNA, the CDR3 is TGTGCCAGCAGCGTAGGGTCCTCGGGACTCCCAGATACGCAGTATTTT. This sequence encodes CASSVGSSGLPDTQYF. V gene TRBV9 combines with J gene TRBJ2-3; a possible D gene is TRBD2 (6 bases). CDR3 size: 16 residues. CDR1 SGDLS and CDR2 YYNGEE come from the germline V gene. V was clipped by 0 bases and J by 4 bases, with 15 bases between them.

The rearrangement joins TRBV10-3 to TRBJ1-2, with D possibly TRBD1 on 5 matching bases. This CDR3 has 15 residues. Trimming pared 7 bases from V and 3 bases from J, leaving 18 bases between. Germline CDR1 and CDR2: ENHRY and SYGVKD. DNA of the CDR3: TGTGCCATCACCGCCGGGGTGGGGCGGGACTATGGCTACACCTTC. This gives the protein CAITAGVGRDYGYTF.

Written as DNA, the CDR3 is TGTGCCAGCAGTGAGGGGGATTCGGGGGAGCAGTACTTC. Its translation is CASSEGDSGEQYF. The chain employs TRBV25-1 and TRBJ2-7, with D possibly being TRBD1 or TRBD2 (5 bases each). Germline CDR1 MGHDK, CDR2 SYGVNS. Trimming took off 3 bases at V and 7 bases at J, with 13 bases between the two ends. The CDR3 totals 13 residues.

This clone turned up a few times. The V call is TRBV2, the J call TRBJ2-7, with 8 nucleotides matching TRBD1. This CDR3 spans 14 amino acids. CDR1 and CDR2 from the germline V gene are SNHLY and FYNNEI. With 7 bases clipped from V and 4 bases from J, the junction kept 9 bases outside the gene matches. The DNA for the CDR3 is TGTGCCAGCACCCTCGACAGGGGTAGTTACGAGCAGTACTTC. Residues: CASTLDRGSYEQYF.

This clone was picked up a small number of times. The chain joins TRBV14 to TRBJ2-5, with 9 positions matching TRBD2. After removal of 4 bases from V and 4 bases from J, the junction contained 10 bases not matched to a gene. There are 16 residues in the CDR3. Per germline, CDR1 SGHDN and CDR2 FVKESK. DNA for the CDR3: TGTGCCAGCAGCCCTCGTTTAATGACTAGCGGAGAGACCCAGTACTTC. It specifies CASSPRLMTSGETQYF.

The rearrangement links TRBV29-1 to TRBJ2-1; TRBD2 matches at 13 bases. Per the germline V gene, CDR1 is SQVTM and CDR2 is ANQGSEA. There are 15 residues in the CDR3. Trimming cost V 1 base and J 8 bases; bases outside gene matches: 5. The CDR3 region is CSVEGGLAGRDEQFF. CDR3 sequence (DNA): TGCAGCGTTGAAGGGGGACTAGCGGGAAGGGATGAGCAGTTCTTC.